One and the same sample provided the 23 T cell receptor beta chains below, sequenced in a study of control samples from healthy donors and cancer patients. Here immunoSEQ multiplex PCR was the method, and the copy in TCRdb shows in-frame clones only, minus some. The sample has some 210,000 clones, roughly nine tenths seen once. Sequencing used blood. The receptors were sampled from a man aged 25 to 45 in good health.

The rearrangement links TRBV29-1 to TRBJ1-1; maybe TRBD1 (5 bases). Germline V gene lookup returns CDR1 SQVTM and CDR2 ANQGSEA. V lost 2 bases and J lost 3, with 10 bases in between. This CDR3 has 13 residues. CDR3 DNA sequence: TGCAGCGTTGAATTCGGCAGGGACACTGAAGCTTTCTTT. Protein: CSVEFGRDTEAFF.

The chain uses TRBV29-1 and TRBJ1-5, with a tentative D call TRBD1 (6 bases). Deletions cut 4 bases from V and 7 bases from J, with 14 bases between. Germline values: CDR1 SQVTM, CDR2 ANQGSEA. This CDR3 is 13 amino acids long. This CDR3 is CSVAQGDGQPQHF. The CDR3 DNA reads TGCAGCGTTGCACAGGGAGATGGCCAGCCCCAGCATTTT.

The CDR3 DNA reads as TGTGCCAGCAGCCAAGACGACAGGGTGGGGCAGTTCTTC. This sequence encodes CASSQDDRVGQFF. V usage is TRBV5-4 and J usage is TRBJ2-1, with 7 bases fitting TRBD1. The V gene's germline CDR1 is SGHNT and CDR2 YYREEE (reference sequence). Trimming removed 4 bases from V and 12 bases from J; junction bases left unmatched: 10. CDR3 size: 13 residues.

The rearrangement uses TRBV11-2 and TRBJ2-7; TRBD1 aligns across 9 bases. This CDR3 is built from 15 residues. Germline V gene sequence: CDR1 SGHAT, CDR2 FQNNGV. After removal of 5 bases from V and 1 base from J, the junction contained 6 bases not matched to a gene. CDR3 sequence (DNA): TGTGCCAGCAGCCGAACGGGACAGGGATCCTACGAGCAGTACTTC. Its protein product is CASSRTGQGSYEQYF.

The chain's CDR3 is CASSSAGDTIEQFF. CDR3 in DNA: TGCGCCAGCAGCTCGGCCGGGGACACGATTGAGCAGTTCTTC. The chain has TRBV5-1 and TRBJ2-1; a possible D gene is TRBD1 (6 bases). Trimming stripped 3 bases from V and 9 bases from J, with 16 bases between. CDR1 is SGHRS, CDR2 YFSETQ, per germline. The CDR3 is 14 amino acids.

V and J are TRBV5-1 and TRBJ2-7; TRBD1 matches 7 bases. The germline gives CDR1 SGHRS, CDR2 YFSETQ. The CDR3 covers 14 residues. V lost 3 bases and J lost 4; bases outside the gene matches: 7. The CDR3 DNA reads TGCGCCAGCAGCTGGACAGGACCTAGTTACGAGCAGTACTTC. It specifies CASSWTGPSYEQYF.

This sequence joins TRBV7-9 and TRBJ1-1; D is ambiguous. This CDR3 is 16 amino acids long. Germline V lookup: CDR1 SEHNR, CDR2 FQNEAQ (reference sequence). Trimming removed 2 bases from V and 1 base from J, with 14 bases in between. CDR3 in amino acids: CASSLTYVAGNTEAFF. DNA of the CDR3: TGTGCCAGCAGCTTAACCTATGTAGCGGGGAACACTGAAGCTTTCTTT.

J is TRBJ2-3 and V is TRBV12-3 or TRBV12-4; no definite D call. The CDR3 sequence is 12 residues long. Trimming shortened V by 6 bases and J by 2 bases, and 6 bases separated the two germline ends. The CDR3 reads CASSKITDTQYF. The DNA for the CDR3 is TGTGCCAGCAGCAAGATCACAGATACGCAGTATTTT.

The V gene is TRBV28, the J gene TRBJ2-7; 7 bases line up with TRBD1. CDR3 length: 14 residues. The junction had 12 bases not matched to a gene; V was cut back by 6 bases and J by 7 bases. The germline CDR1 and CDR2 sequences are MDHEN and SYDVKM. The CDR3 loop is CASRGTGASREQYF. In DNA, the CDR3 is TGTGCCAGCAGGGGTACAGGGGCGTCTAGGGAGCAGTACTTC.

V and J are TRBV24-1 and TRBJ2-1; D possibly corresponds to TRBD1 (6 bases). There are 13 residues in the CDR3. Trimming cost V 4 bases and J 9 bases, with 12 bases left between them. Per germline, CDR1 KGHDR and CDR2 SFDVKD. The CDR3 region is CATSDPRGSEQFF. The CDR3 nucleotides read TGTGCCACCAGTGACCCTAGGGGGAGTGAGCAGTTCTTC.

The J gene is TRBJ1-5, the V gene TRBV19, with D possibly TRBD1 on 5 matching bases. CDR1 LNHDA and CDR2 SQIVND come from the germline V gene (reference sequence). V was pared by 5 bases and J by 0 bases, with 11 bases between. This CDR3 has 15 residues. The CDR3 loop reads CASSGGSNSNQPQHF. In DNA, the CDR3 is TGTGCCAGTAGTGGGGGATCAAATAGCAATCAGCCCCAGCATTTT.

This clone appeared a single time. The chain uses TRBV6-5 and TRBJ2-3, with 8 bases that match TRBD2. The CDR3 covers 14 residues. The germline V gene has CDR1 MNHEY and CDR2 SVGAGI. V trimming: 5 bases; J trimming: 1 base; junction bases outside the gene matches: 2. In DNA form, the CDR3 reads TGTGCCAGCAGTACTAGCGGTGGCACAGATACGCAGTATTTT. This sequence encodes CASSTSGGTDTQYF.

The chain is built from TRBV2 and TRBJ1-5; TRBD1 agrees at 10 bases. The CDR3 covers 15 residues. The V gene's germline CDR1 is SNHLY and CDR2 FYNNEI. The junction had 6 bases not matched to a gene; V was cut back by 3 bases and J by 7 bases. In DNA, the CDR3 is TGTGCCAGCAGTGAGACAGGGGGCAGGGGCCAGCCCCAGCATTTT. Its translation: CASSETGGRGQPQHF. Filled out from reference TRBV2 and TRBJ1-5, the complete variable domain reads EPEVTQTPSHQVTQMGQEVILRCVPISNHLYFYWYRQILGQKVEFLVSFYNNEISEKSEIFDDQFSVERPDGSNFTLKIRSTKLEDSAMYFCASSETGGRGQPQHFGDGTRLSIL.

J is TRBJ2-1 and V is TRBV18, with 11 bases aligning to TRBD2. The CDR3 is made up of 15 amino acids. Germline V lookup: CDR1 KGHSH, CDR2 LQKENI. The trim removed 6 bases at V and 6 bases at J, leaving 7 bases unmatched. CDR3 nucleotide sequence: TGTGCCAGCTCCCCAACTAGCGGGGGCATCAATGAGCAGTTCTTC. Translating gives CASSPTSGGINEQFF. The full variable domain, rest sourced from reference TRBV18 and TRBJ2-1, is NAGVMQNPRHLVRRRGQEARLRCSPMKGHSHVYWYRQLPEEGLKFMVYLQKENIIDESGMPKERFSAEFPKEGPSILRIQQVVRGDSAAYFCASSPTSGGINEQFFGPGTRLTVL.

The V gene is TRBV30, the J gene TRBJ1-3; the D is unclear. CDR1 and CDR2 (germline): GTSNPN, SVGIG (reference sequence). The CDR3 contains 12 residues. Trimming removed 4 bases at V and 2 bases at J, with 6 bases between. Written as DNA, the CDR3 is TGTGCCTGGACCCGGACTGGAAACACCATATATTTT. Its protein is CAWTRTGNTIYF. The full variable domain, with the rest looked up from reference TRBV30 and TRBJ1-3, is SQTIHQWPATLVQPVGSPLSLECTVEGTSNPNLYWYRQAAGRGLQLLFYSVGIGQISSEVPQNLSASRPQDRQFILSSKKLLLSDSGFYLCAWTRTGNTIYFGEGSWLTVV.

The chain recombines TRBV5-6 with TRBJ1-2; D unclear. Deletions cut 4 bases from V and 5 bases from J, with 12 bases between. CDR1 and CDR2 (germline): SGHDT, YYEEEE. The CDR3 consists of 13 residues. The DNA for the CDR3 is TGTGCCAGCAGCCTAAGCTCGATATATGGCTACACCTTC. It encodes CASSLSSIYGYTF.

This clone was detected once. The chain employs TRBV27 and TRBJ1-5, with 9 positions matching TRBD1. The length of the CDR3 is 16 residues. The germline V gene has CDR1 MNHEY and CDR2 SMNVEV (reference sequence). With 2 bases clipped from V and 7 bases from J, the junction kept 9 bases outside the gene matches. DNA of the CDR3: TGTGCCAGCAGTTTAGGAACAGGGGGCTTTTGGCAGCCCCAGCATTTT. Translating gives CASSLGTGGFWQPQHF.

J is TRBJ2-7 and V is TRBV28; tentative D call: TRBD2 (5 bases). Germline CDR1 and CDR2: MDHEN and SYDVKM. CDR3 length: 15 amino acids. V lost 9 bases and J lost 5, with 23 bases in between. The CDR3 sequence: CASQLGLPNPDEQYF. CDR3 bases: TGTGCCAGTCAATTAGGACTCCCCAATCCGGACGAGCAGTACTTC.

CDR3 region: CASRFASSGELFF. CDR3 DNA: TGTGCCAGCAGGTTCGCTAGTTCCGGGGAGCTGTTTTTT. The chain links TRBV6-5 to TRBJ2-2; D unclear. V lost 6 bases to trimming and J lost 6 bases, with 11 bases between them. Germline V gene sequence: CDR1 MNHEY, CDR2 SVGAGI. This CDR3 is built from 13 residues.

The chain employs TRBV3-1 (or the pseudogene TRBV3-2) and TRBJ2-7, with D possibly TRBD2 on 5 matching bases. Per the germline V gene, CDR1 is LGHDT and CDR2 is YNNKEL (reference sequence). The V and J ends lost 5 bases and 6 bases respectively, with 23 bases between them. The CDR3 is 16 amino acids. CDR3 region: CASSGARGSLGSEQYF. DNA for the CDR3: TGTGCCAGCAGCGGAGCCCGAGGGTCCCTAGGAAGCGAGCAGTACTTC.

The chain combines TRBV7-9 with TRBJ1-3; TRBD1 is a possible D gene (6 bases). This CDR3 spans 15 amino acids. Trimming stripped 5 bases from V and 4 bases from J, with 15 bases between. The germline V gene has CDR1 SEHNR and CDR2 FQNEAQ (reference sequence). The CDR3 sequence is CASSPFGGTGNTIYF. DNA of the CDR3: TGTGCCAGCAGCCCCTTTGGGGGGACAGGAAACACCATATATTTT. The variable domain in full, completed from reference TRBV7-9 and TRBJ1-3, reads DTGVSQNPRHKITKRGQNVTFRCDPISEHNRLYWYRQTLGQGPEFLTYFQNEAQLEKSRLLSDRFSAERPKGSFSTLEIQRTEQGDSAMYLCASSPFGGTGNTIYFGEGSWLTVV.

This rearrangement joins TRBV12-3 or TRBV12-4 to TRBJ1-1, with D possibly TRBD1 on 5 matching bases. The CDR3 runs to 13 residues. Trimming left V 6 bases short and J 1 base short, with 9 bases between. CDR3 bases: TGTGCCAGCAGGGATACAGGGAACACTGAAGCTTTCTTT. It encodes CASRDTGNTEAFF.

The chain links TRBV12-2 to TRBJ2-2; TRBD1, as called in the table, went unchecked against the DNA. TRBV12-2 is listed as a pseudogene. The CDR3 consists of 16 residues. CDR3 sequence: CASRLSTRGPNGELFF. In nucleotides, the CDR3 is TGTGCAAGTCGCTTATCGACTAGGGGGCCCAACGGGGAGCTGTTTTTT.